Listed below are T cell receptor beta chains from one sample, sequenced in a study of cytomegalovirus exposure and HLA in healthy donors. TCRdb's table, derived via immunoSEQ multiplex PCR, lists solely in-frame clones and lacks some. The sample has roughly 150,000 clones, approximately 80% seen once; the top ten hold approximately 1.4%. Source material: PBMCs. The receptors were gathered from a woman under 30 in good health and CMV-seronegative. Each CDR3 is given without its conserved first and last residue.

>TRBV10-1|12
ASSVRPRGGTQY
>TRBV7-3|13
ASSLDPGRVGEQF
>TRBV5-6|13
ASSPIPGLAYEQY
>TRBV19|14
ASSARVGGPNQPQH
>TRBV6-5|12
ASNPSGRDYGYT
>TRBV2|14
ASSETAASGGKTQY
>TRBV30|12
AWSVPGGQSIQY
>TRBV29-1|11
SVEGQGTDTQY
>TRBV7-9|12
SSSSYRVSGELF
>TRBV12-5|10
ASGQGAGELF
>TRBV9|12
ASKRDSELYGYT
>TRBV27|16
ASSFSGTPASTNEKLF
>TRBV6-1|12
AGLGGSRNTEAF
>TRBV9|13
ASSVGALFPYEQY
>TRBV27|13
ASSLFQGLRTEAF
>TRBV5-1|11
ASTTGMNTEAF